The 8 T cell receptor beta chains presented below share a single source sample, sequenced in a study of cytomegalovirus exposure and HLA in healthy donors. The PCR made use of 60 Vbeta and 13 Jbeta primers. TCRdb's copy holds only in-frame clones and misses some; the assay was immunoSEQ multiplex PCR. Of fewer than 200,000 clones listed, around 81% are singletons. What was sequenced was PBMCs. The receptors were gathered from a woman aged 25 to 39 in good health and CMV-seronegative.

The V gene is TRBV4-3, the J gene TRBJ2-3; TRBD1 is a possible D gene (6 bases). Germline lookup yields CDR1 LGHNA and CDR2 YSLEER. The CDR3 totals 14 residues. V lost 1 base and J 2 bases, leaving 7 bases between the germline ends. The CDR3 sequence is CASSQGTATDTQYF. The DNA for the CDR3 is TGCGCCAGCAGCCAAGGGACAGCCACAGATACGCAGTATTTT.

This clone was counted only a few times. An end of the junction does not agree with germline; a read error may underlie this. The chain is built from TRBV7-9 and TRBJ1-3; no firm D call. CDR1 is SEHNR, CDR2 FQNEAQ, per germline (reference sequence). The CDR3 runs to 14 residues. CDR3 protein: CSSSLEYSGNTIYF. The CDR3 DNA reads TGTTCCAGCAGCCTCGAGTACTCTGGAAACACCATATATTTT.

The chain employs TRBV7-2 and TRBJ1-1, with 7 bases identical to TRBD1. After removal of 5 bases from V and 1 base from J, the junction contained 4 bases not matched to a gene. From germline, CDR1 is SGHTA and CDR2 FQGNSA. The CDR3 covers 14 residues. Here the CDR3 DNA reads TGTGCCAGCAGCAGAGACAGGGCGAACACTGAAGCTTTCTTT. Translation: CASSRDRANTEAFF. Filled out from reference TRBV7-2 and TRBJ1-1, the complete variable domain reads GAGVSQSPSNKVTEKGKDVELRCDPISGHTALYWYRQSLGQGLEFLIYFQGNSAPDKSGLPSDRFSAERTGGSVSTLTIQRTQQEDSAVYLCASSRDRANTEAFFGQGTRLTVV.

The V call is TRBV28, the J call TRBJ1-2; tentatively, D is TRBD1 (6 bases). V was shortened by 3 bases and J by 8 bases, with 25 bases between the two germline ends. Per germline, CDR1 MDHEN and CDR2 SYDVKM. The CDR3 runs to 17 residues. DNA for the CDR3: TGTGCCAGCAGTTTTTCGCGCGACGGGGGGCGTTCAGGAGGCTACACCTTC. Protein product: CASSFSRDGGRSGGYTF.

This clone occurred a few times. This sample also contains other DNA sequences that code for the same CDR3. The chain is built from TRBV11-2 and TRBJ1-4; possible D gene TRBD1, 5 bases. Per the germline V gene, CDR1 is SGHAT and CDR2 is FQNNGV. V was clipped by 3 bases and J by 5 bases, with 10 bases between them. This CDR3 has 14 amino acids. CDR3 coding DNA: TGTGCCAGCAGCTTCCGGCAGGGAAATGAAAAACTGTTTTTT. As protein: CASSFRQGNEKLFF.

The chain combines TRBV7-6 with TRBJ2-7; 10 bases map to TRBD1. Germline values: CDR1 SGHVS, CDR2 FNYEAQ. The junction had 2 bases not matched to a gene; V was cut back by 1 base and J by 5 bases. The CDR3 runs to 14 residues. The CDR3 region is CASSLVGTGDEQYF. The CDR3 region has the DNA TGTGCCAGCAGCTTAGTAGGGACAGGGGACGAGCAGTACTTC. Supplemented by reference TRBV7-6 and TRBJ2-7, the full variable domain reads GAGVSQSPRYKVTKRGQDVALRCDPISGHVSLYWYRQALGQGPEFLTYFNYEAQQDKSGLPNDRFSAERPEGSISTLTIQRTEQRDSAMYRCASSLVGTGDEQYFGPGTRLTVT.

The CDR3 region has the DNA TGTGCCAGCAGCCAAGGGCGGACTAGCGGGAGGGCTATAGCCAAAAACATTCAGTACTTC. Amino acid sequence: CASSQGRTSGRAIAKNIQYF. The V call is TRBV4-2, the J call TRBJ2-4, with 15 bases lining up with TRBD2. CDR1 and CDR2 (germline): LGHNA, YNFKEQ. The length of the CDR3 is 20 residues. V shed 1 base and J 0 bases; nucleotides not matched to a gene: 7.

The V and J genes are TRBV27 and TRBJ2-1, with no clear D. Deletions cut 6 bases from V and 0 bases from J, with 12 bases between. CDR1 and CDR2 (germline): MNHEY, SMNVEV (reference sequence). This CDR3 is 15 amino acids long. The CDR3 DNA reads as TGTGCCAGCAGCCGGTCGTCGCTCTCCTACAATGAGCAGTTCTTC. This translates into CASSRSSLSYNEQFF.